Following are 15 T cell receptor beta chains from one sample sequenced in a study of T-cell reconstitution after alpha-beta-depleted transplantation in children. It was with unique molecular identifiers that the TCRbeta library was prepared. TCRdb processed the PCR reads anew with MiXCR; each CDR3 protein has one entry. The table lists about 290,000 distinct CDR3 sequences, 10% of them singletons. The specimen was PBMCs, collected before TCRalphabeta/CD19-depleted stem cell transplant. These receptors all come from a boy less than two years old with acute myeloid leukemia, due to receive a stem cell transplant.

Details on this clonotype: A much bigger clone sits one base away, suggesting this may be a read error. Likely a read error: the CDR3 ends without its conserved phenylalanine or tryptophan. The rearrangement links TRBV12-5 to TRBJ2-5; TRBD1 is a possible D gene (7 bases). Germline V gene sequence: CDR1 LGHNT, CDR2 FRNRAP. CDR3 length equals 14 residues. V gave up 1 base and J gave up 4 bases, with 10 bases separating them. DNA of the CDR3: TGTGCTAGTGGTTTGGCCCAGGGGGGAGAGACCCAGTACCTC. It yields the protein CASGLAQGGETQYL.

In DNA, the CDR3 is TGCAGCGTCGATGGACAGAGACGAGAGACCCAGTACTTC. It translates to CSVDGQRRETQYF. This chain links TRBV29-1 with TRBJ2-5, with D tentatively TRBD1 (6 bases). The V gene lost 6 bases and the J gene lost 4 bases, with 15 bases spanning the gap. CDR1 and CDR2 (germline): SQVTM, ANQGSEA. The CDR3 is 13 residues long.

At least ten counts were recorded for this clonotype. Here the CDR3 DNA reads TGTGCCAGCAGTTACTCGGGAACTAGCTTCAATGAGCAGTTCTTC. Its translation is CASSYSGTSFNEQFF. The rearrangement joins TRBV6-2 or TRBV6-3 to TRBJ2-1; tentative D call: TRBD2 (6 bases). The germline V gene encodes CDR1 MNHEY and CDR2 SVGEGT. This CDR3 contains 15 residues. Deletions cut 0 bases from V and 6 bases from J, with 12 bases between.

A few counts support this clonotype. This sequence joins TRBV4-3 and TRBJ2-5, with D perhaps TRBD2 (7 bases). Germline V gene data show CDR1 as LGHNA and CDR2 as YSLEER. The CDR3 loop spans 16 amino acids. V lost 1 base and J lost 1, with 13 bases in between. The CDR3 coding sequence is TGCGCCAGCAGCCAAGGGGGGGGGGCTGGCCAAGAGACCCAGTACTTC. It codes for CASSQGGGAGQETQYF.

This clonotype showed up many times. The chain has TRBV7-2 and TRBJ2-3; D is undetermined. Germline values: CDR1 SGHTA, CDR2 FQGNSA. The CDR3 runs to 16 residues. Trimming shortened V by 0 bases and J by 2 bases, and 12 bases separated the two germline ends. Here the CDR3 reads CASSLARHSFTDTQYF. As DNA, the CDR3 is TGTGCCAGCAGCTTAGCGCGACACTCCTTCACAGATACGCAGTATTTT.

This clonotype was detected many times. This rearrangement joins TRBV28 to TRBJ2-7, with 7 bases aligning to TRBD2. V shed 4 bases and J 4 bases; nucleotides not matched to a gene: 13. The CDR3 is made up of 16 amino acids. Germline values: CDR1 MDHEN, CDR2 SYDVKM. The DNA of the CDR3 is TGTGCCAGCAGTTCCTACGCGACTAGCTGGAGTTACGAGCAGTACTTC. It is translated as CASSSYATSWSYEQYF.

This clonotype came up many times. CDR3: CASSLIPGANTGELFF. CDR3 nucleotide sequence: TGTGCCAGCAGCTTAATTCCGGGGGCGAACACCGGGGAGCTGTTTTTT. The chain recombines TRBV7-3 with TRBJ2-2, with a tentative D call TRBD2 (6 bases). Trimming took 1 base from V and 0 from J, leaving 9 bases between them. This CDR3 is built from 16 residues. In germline, CDR1 is SGHTA, CDR2 FQGTGA.

This clonotype has a count of ten or more. The V and J genes are TRBV24-1 and TRBJ2-3, with TRBD1 as a possible D gene (7 bases). Germline CDR1 is KGHDR and CDR2 is SFDVKD. The CDR3 has 15 amino acids. Trimming shortened V by 9 bases and J by 3 bases, and 18 bases separated the two germline ends. CDR3 protein: CATSRPRGRTDTQYF. The CDR3 DNA reads as TGTGCCACCTCACGACCCAGGGGGAGGACAGATACGCAGTATTTT.

This clonotype was seen many times. J is TRBJ1-2 and V is TRBV29-1, with 7 bases lining up with TRBD1. This CDR3 contains 12 residues. From germline, CDR1 is SQVTM and CDR2 ANQGSEA. Trimming removed 0 bases from V and 11 bases from J; junction bases left unmatched: 6. CDR3: CSVEDRGSGYTF. For the CDR3, the DNA is TGCAGCGTTGAAGACAGGGGGTCAGGTTACACCTTC.

The table lists this clonotype with many counts. The chain employs TRBV19 and TRBJ2-6; TRBD1 matches at 11 bases. Germline trimming cut 6 bases from V and 3 bases from J; bases unmatched to any gene: 4. The CDR3 consists of 16 residues. The germline gives CDR1 LNHDA, CDR2 SQIVND (reference sequence). The CDR3 nucleotides are TGTGCCAGTAGATGGACAGGGGGCGGTGGGGCCAACGTCCTGACTTTC. Its protein is CASRWTGGGGANVLTF.

This clonotype was counted many times. The V gene is TRBV3-1, the J gene TRBJ2-5; 7 nucleotides line up with TRBD1. The J segment lost 4 bases and the V segment lost 2 bases, leaving 10 bases of the junction unmatched. Germline V CDR1 and CDR2: LGHDT, YNNKEL (reference sequence). The CDR3 has 16 residues. The CDR3 here is CASSQQETGFGETQYF. Here the CDR3 DNA reads TGTGCCAGCAGCCAACAAGAGACAGGGTTTGGAGAGACCCAGTACTTC.

The genes are TRBV12-3 or TRBV12-4 and TRBJ2-3; tentative D call: TRBD1 (5 bases). V was cut by 7 bases and J by 0 bases, with 14 bases left in between. The CDR3 has 15 residues. CDR3 nucleotides: TGTGCCAGCACCCTGACAGAGAAAAGCACAGATACGCAGTATTTT. Translating gives CASTLTEKSTDTQYF.

Many counts were recorded for this clonotype. The V gene is TRBV20-1, the J gene TRBJ2-3, with 7 bases fitting TRBD1. Germline CDR1 reads DFQATT; CDR2 reads SNEGSKA (reference sequence). The CDR3 extends over 12 amino acids. Trimming at V came to 6 bases and at J to 3 bases, leaving 3 bases not matched to a gene. CDR3 in amino acids: CSAETGTDTQYF. The CDR3 DNA reads as TGCAGTGCCGAGACAGGGACAGATACGCAGTATTTT.

In its sample, this clonotype was seen many times. The V and J genes are TRBV5-8 and TRBJ2-5; TRBD2 matches at 9 bases. The CDR3 is made up of 14 amino acids. Germline assignment: CDR1 SGHTS and CDR2 YDEGEE. J lost 4 bases, V lost 0 bases, and 1 base had no gene match. CDR3 bases: TGTGCCAGCAGCTTGGTTAGCGGGAGAGAGACCCAGTACTTC. Its translation is CASSLVSGRETQYF.

The chain has TRBV7-9 and TRBJ1-6; 7 positions agree with TRBD1. V lost 2 bases, J lost 2 bases, and 6 bases stayed unmatched. Germline V gene lookup returns CDR1 SEHNR and CDR2 FQNEAQ (reference sequence). This CDR3 region has 17 residues. The DNA of the CDR3 is TGTGCCAGCAGCTTACAAGGAGGGGGCGCCTATAATTCACCCCTCCACTTT. Its protein product is CASSLQGGGAYNSPLHF. Complete variable domain (other parts from reference TRBV7-9 and TRBJ1-6): DTGVSQNPRHKITKRGQNVTFRCDPISEHNRLYWYRQTLGQGPEFLTYFQNEAQLEKSRLLSDRFSAERPKGSFSTLEIQRTEQGDSAMYLCASSLQGGGAYNSPLHFGNGTRLTVT.